This T cell receptor beta chain derives from a study of CD8 T cells in ankylosing spondylitis. Findings and limits, study-wide: A motif in TCR beta, a set of fewer than ten highly homologous variants, appeared characteristic of ankylosing spondylitis blood. Earlier reports found some motif variants in synovial fluid and blood in reactive arthritis. As for the disease-linked clones, they showed a CD8+ phenotype and occurred at relatively low frequencies in peripheral blood. It was reported that disease-linked clones were significantly enriched in matched ankylosing spondylitis synovial fluid.

J was trimmed by 5 bases and V by 2 bases; bases with no gene match: 4. This CDR3 has 15 amino acids. Germline CDR1 reads MDHEN; CDR2 reads SYDVKM. Libraries of TCR beta came from quantitative 5'-RACE with molecular barcodes. Using its own MiXCR run on the 5' RACE reads, TCRdb lists one record per CDR3 protein. The table has 750,000 to 850,000 distinct CDR3 sequences, 10% to 15% seen once. This clonotype was observed a few times. What it recognizes is unknown. The chain uses TRBV28 and TRBJ2-7, with 12 bases fitting TRBD1. The specimen sequenced was blood, either unsorted or a sorted T cell fraction (not recorded which). The TCR was taken from a male donor with ankylosing spondylitis. The CDR3 coding sequence is TGTGCCAGCAGTTTAGGGACAGGGGGCGCCCACGAGCAGTACTTC. Protein sequence: CASSLGTGGAHEQYF.